This is a list of T cell receptor beta chains from one sample in a study of shared clonotypes between healthy human individuals. TCRdb keeps only in-frame clones here, not all; method: immunoSEQ multiplex PCR. The data show 950,000 to 1,300,000 clones, about 74% seen once. Sequenced material: memory CD4+ T cells sorted from blood. Receptor source: a young man in good health. Both conserved end residues are part of each CDR3. The D gene is left open where the match is weak. The size entry is marked missing in some rows and otherwise reads once, few, many or a size class.

V	size	J	D	CDR3	DNA
TRBV19	-	TRBJ2-5	TRBD2	CASRRTSGGQETQYF	TGTGCCAGTAGGAGGACTAGCGGGGGCCAAGAGACCCAGTACTTC
TRBV19	few	TRBJ2-7	TRBD2	CASSFIAGVFNEQYF	TGTGCCAGTAGTTTCATAGCGGGAGTCTTCAACGAGCAGTACTTC
TRBV2	-	TRBJ1-2	TRBD1	CASRRQGYYGYTF	TGTGCCAGCAGGCGACAGGGGTACTATGGCTACACCTTC
TRBV19	-	TRBJ2-5	-	CASSLTRGETQYF	TGTGCCAGTAGTTTGACTAGAGGAGAGACCCAGTACTTC
TRBV5-5	-	TRBJ2-3	TRBD2	CASSFTGGKSDTQYF	TGTGCCAGCAGCTTCACGGGGGGGAAGTCAGATACGCAGTATTTT
TRBV6-5	-	TRBJ1-1	-	CASSQGTEAFF	TGTGCCAGCAGCCAGGGCACTGAAGCTTTCTTT
TRBV9	-	TRBJ2-3	-	CASSVDSGRADTQYF	TGTGCCAGCAGCGTAGATAGTGGCCGGGCAGATACGCAGTATTTT
TRBV14	many	TRBJ2-3	-	CASSQFRSEHAYF	TGTGCCAGCAGCCAATTTAGGAGCGAACATGCGTATTTT
TRBV19	-	TRBJ2-7	-	CASSAGGQFSYEQYF	TGTGCCAGTAGTGCGGGGGGACAGTTCTCCTACGAGCAGTACTTC
TRBV10-2	-	TRBJ2-2	TRBD2	CASSYGDGGMRTGELFF	TGCGCCAGCAGTTATGGGGACGGGGGGATGCGGACCGGGGAGCTGTTTTTT
TRBV19	-	TRBJ1-1	-	CASSIAGARGTEAFF	TGTGCCAGTAGTATAGCGGGGGCAAGGGGAACTGAAGCTTTCTTT
TRBV21-1	once	TRBJ2-2	-	CASSKRVGAGELFF	TGTGCCAGCAGCAAAAGGGTAGGGGCCGGGGAGCTGTTTTTT
TRBV7-9	-	TRBJ2-3	TRBD2	CASSPQAGSSTDTQYF	TGTGCCAGCAGCCCGCAAGCGGGATCGAGCACAGATACGCAGTATTTT
TRBV19	-	TRBJ2-3	-	CASSWRGTDTQYF	TGTGCCAGTAGTTGGAGGGGCACAGATACGCAGTATTTT
TRBV5-6	-	TRBJ2-1	TRBD1	CASSFRGQVYNEQFF	TGTGCCAGCAGCTTCCGAGGACAGGTATACAATGAGCAGTTCTTC
TRBV29-1	-	TRBJ2-3	-	CSVLGQTTTDTQYF	TGCAGCGTCCTAGGACAGACAACTACAGATACGCAGTATTTT
TRBV2	-	TRBJ2-1	-	CASRWDSPGHSEQFF	TGTGCCAGCCGTTGGGACTCCCCGGGGCATAGTGAGCAGTTCTTC
TRBV7-2	many	TRBJ1-2	-	CASSLDTGSMSGYTF	TGTGCCAGCAGCTTAGATACGGGATCTATGTCTGGCTACACCTTC
TRBV2	-	TRBJ2-5	-	CASSEEGLGQETQYF	TGTGCCAGCAGTGAAGAGGGATTGGGTCAAGAGACCCAGTACTTC
TRBV7-6	-	TRBJ2-1	TRBD1	CASSLGEDRGPYNEQFF	TGTGCCAGCAGCTTAGGGGAAGACAGGGGCCCCTACAATGAGCAGTTCTTC
TRBV5-4	-	TRBJ2-3	-	CASSLERLADTQYF	TGTGCCAGCAGCTTGGAGAGGCTCGCAGATACGCAGTATTTT
TRBV5-1	-	TRBJ2-1	TRBD1	CASSEGQYNEQFF	TGCGCCAGCAGCGAGGGACAGTACAATGAGCAGTTCTTC
TRBV13	-	TRBJ2-7	TRBD2	CASSLGGLAGGLDYEQYF	TGTGCCAGCAGCCTAGGGGGACTAGCGGGAGGTCTGGACTACGAGCAGTACTTC
TRBV27	-	TRBJ2-6	-	CASSPVRDTSGANVLTF	TGTGCCAGCAGTCCAGTTAGGGACACCTCTGGGGCCAACGTCCTGACTTTC
TRBV25-1	-	TRBJ1-2	-	CASSEGLGYTF	TGTGCCAGCAGTGAGGGACTCGGCTACACCTTC
TRBV7-6	-	TRBJ2-1	TRBD2	CASSPTSGRLGEQFF	TGTGCCAGCAGCCCTACTAGCGGGAGGCTTGGTGAGCAGTTCTTC
TRBV15	-	TRBJ2-7	-	CATSREYRAGSYEQYF	TGTGCCACCAGCAGAGAATATCGGGCAGGGTCCTACGAGCAGTACTTC
TRBV5-4	-	TRBJ2-5	TRBD1	CASSAGGAGGEETQYF	TGTGCCAGCAGCGCTGGCGGGGCAGGGGGCGAGGAGACCCAGTACTTC
TRBV5-1	few	TRBJ2-7	-	CASSLRVGEQYF	TGCGCCAGCAGCCTACGGGTAGGCGAGCAGTACTTC
TRBV7-9	-	TRBJ2-7	-	CASSLGTTGDEQYF	TGTGCCAGCAGCTTAGGGACAACCGGGGACGAGCAGTACTTC
TRBV28	-	TRBJ1-2	-	CASRLEAYGYTF	TGTGCCAGCAGGTTGGAGGCCTATGGCTACACCTTC
TRBV1	-	TRBJ2-7	-	CTSSQDPRLAGANYEQYF	TGCACCAGCAGCCAAGATCCCCGTCTAGCGGGAGCTAACTACGAGCAGTACTTC
TRBV7-9	-	TRBJ2-2	-	CASRRGAQNTGELFF	TGTGCCAGCAGACGGGGAGCGCAAAACACCGGGGAGCTGTTTTTT
TRBV2	-	TRBJ2-5	-	CASSESTVQETQYF	TGTGCCAGCAGTGAGTCGACAGTCCAAGAGACCCAGTACTTC
TRBV28	-	TRBJ1-2	-	CASATAGYGYTF	TGTGCCAGCGCCACGGCGGGGTATGGCTACACCTTC
TRBV18	-	TRBJ2-7	TRBD1	CASSPVTGYEQYF	TGTGCCAGCTCACCAGTGACAGGGTACGAGCAGTACTTC
TRBV11-2	-	TRBJ2-7	-	CASSLPDSYEQYF	TGTGCCAGCAGCTTACCCGACTCCTACGAGCAGTACTTC
TRBV5-4	-	TRBJ1-2	-	CASSLAEQANYGYTF	TGTGCCAGCAGCTTGGCCGAGCAGGCTAACTATGGCTACACCTTC
TRBV6-5	-	TRBJ1-3	-	CASSYWGGKGGNTIYF	TGTGCCAGCAGTTACTGGGGGGGTAAAGGAGGAAACACCATATATTTT
TRBV5-8	-	TRBJ2-7	-	CASSLGANPAYEQYF	TGTGCCAGCAGCTTGGGAGCGAACCCGGCTTACGAGCAGTACTTC
TRBV4-1	-	TRBJ2-1	TRBD2	CASSQETGLAGGNEQFF	TGCGCCAGCAGCCAAGAAACGGGACTAGCGGGGGGGAATGAGCAGTTCTTC
TRBV7-2	few	TRBJ1-2	-	CASRAPGGQYGGYTF	TGTGCCAGCAGAGCTCCAGGCGGACAGTACGGCGGCTACACCTTC
TRBV9	-	TRBJ2-1	TRBD2	CASSVEGTSGLFISYNEQFF	TGTGCCAGCAGCGTAGAAGGGACTAGCGGGCTCTTTATCTCCTACAATGAGCAGTTCTTC
TRBV19	few	TRBJ1-5	-	CASNVQSNQPQHF	TGTGCCAGTAATGTTCAGAGCAATCAGCCCCAGCATTTT
TRBV6-6	-	TRBJ1-1	-	CASSPPQGHMGTEAFF	TGTGCCAGCAGTCCTCCTCAGGGGCATATGGGCACTGAAGCTTTCTTT
TRBV5-1	-	TRBJ2-1	-	CASSTQLSLSNEQFF	TGCGCCAGCAGCACTCAACTGAGCCTGTCCAATGAGCAGTTCTTC
TRBV5-5	-	TRBJ2-5	-	CASSSLGAQETQYF	TGTGCCAGCAGCTCTTTGGGGGCTCAAGAGACCCAGTACTTC
TRBV9	-	TRBJ2-5	-	CASSVEGRQETQYF	TGTGCCAGCAGCGTAGAAGGGAGGCAAGAGACCCAGTACTTC
TRBV11-2	few	TRBJ1-1	-	CASSQATEAFF	TGTGCCAGCAGCCAAGCCACTGAAGCTTTCTTT
TRBV5-4	-	TRBJ1-2	-	CASSLKSTVEDYTF	TGTGCCAGCAGCTTGAAGTCGACAGTTGAAGACTACACCTTC
TRBV30	-	TRBJ2-7	-	CAWSGGSTVHEQYF	TGTGCCTGGAGTGGAGGTTCGACAGTCCACGAGCAGTACTTC
TRBV6-5	-	TRBJ2-5	-	CASSYSPRFQETQYF	TGTGCCAGCAGTTACTCGCCCCGTTTCCAAGAGACCCAGTACTTC
TRBV6-5	many	TRBJ1-1	-	CASSYQSGGQAFF	TGTGCCAGCAGTTACCAGAGTGGGGGGCAAGCTTTCTTT
TRBV9	-	TRBJ1-3	-	CASSVSRGFGNTIYF	TGTGCCAGCAGCGTCTCCCGGGGGTTTGGAAACACCATATATTTT
TRBV10-3	-	TRBJ2-5	-	CACAGGREETQYF	TGTGCCTGTGCCGGGGGAAGGGAGGAGACCCAGTACTTC
TRBV5-6	-	TRBJ1-1	TRBD1	CASSLGGRQGRNTEAFF	TGTGCCAGCAGCTTGGGGGGAAGACAGGGGAGGAACACTGAAGCTTTCTTT
TRBV19	-	TRBJ2-5	-	CASSIIDGQETQYF	TGTGCCAGTAGCATTATAGACGGTCAAGAGACCCAGTACTTC